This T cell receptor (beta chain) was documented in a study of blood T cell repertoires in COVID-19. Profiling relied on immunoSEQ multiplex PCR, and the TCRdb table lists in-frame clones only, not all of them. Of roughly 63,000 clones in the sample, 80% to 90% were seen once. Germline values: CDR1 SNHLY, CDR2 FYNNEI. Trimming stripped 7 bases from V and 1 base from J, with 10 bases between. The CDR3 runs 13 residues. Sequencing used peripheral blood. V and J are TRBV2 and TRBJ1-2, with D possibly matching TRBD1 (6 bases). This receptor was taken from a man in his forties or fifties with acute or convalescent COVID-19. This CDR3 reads CASNGQLNYGYTF. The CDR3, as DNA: TGTGCCAGCAATGGACAGCTTAACTATGGCTACACCTTC.